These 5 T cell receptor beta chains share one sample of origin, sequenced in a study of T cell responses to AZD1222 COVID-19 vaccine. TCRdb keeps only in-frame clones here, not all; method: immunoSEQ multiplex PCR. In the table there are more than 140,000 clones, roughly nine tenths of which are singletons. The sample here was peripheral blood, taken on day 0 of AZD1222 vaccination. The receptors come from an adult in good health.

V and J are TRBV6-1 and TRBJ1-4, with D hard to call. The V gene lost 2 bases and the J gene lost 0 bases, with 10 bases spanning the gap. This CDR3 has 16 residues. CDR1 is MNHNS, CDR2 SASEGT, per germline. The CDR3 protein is CASSELVGSTNEKLFF. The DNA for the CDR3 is TGTGCCAGCAGTGAACTCGTCGGATCAACTAATGAAAAACTGTTTTTT.

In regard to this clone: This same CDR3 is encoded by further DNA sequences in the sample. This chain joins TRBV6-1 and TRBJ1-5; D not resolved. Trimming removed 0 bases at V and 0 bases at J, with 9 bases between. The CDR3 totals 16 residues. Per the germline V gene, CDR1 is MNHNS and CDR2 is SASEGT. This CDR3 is CASSEAGQNSNQPQHF. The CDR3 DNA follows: TGTGCCAGCAGTGAAGCAGGGCAGAATAGCAATCAGCCCCAGCATTTT.

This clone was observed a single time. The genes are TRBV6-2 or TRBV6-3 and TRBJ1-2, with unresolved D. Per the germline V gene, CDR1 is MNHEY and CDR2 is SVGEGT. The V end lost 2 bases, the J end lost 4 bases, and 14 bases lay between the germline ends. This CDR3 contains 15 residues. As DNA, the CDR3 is TGTGCCAGCAGTTACGGCGCCGGTCAGATCTATGGCTACACCTTC. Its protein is CASSYGAGQIYGYTF.

Here the CDR3 reads CASSFWDGAKNIQYF. In DNA form, the CDR3 reads TGCGCCAGCAGCTTTTGGGACGGAGCCAAAAACATTCAGTACTTC. The V call is TRBV5-1, the J call TRBJ2-4, with D perhaps matching TRBD1 or TRBD2 (5 bases each). V gave up 2 bases and J gave up 0 bases, with 9 bases separating them. The germline V gene encodes CDR1 SGHRS and CDR2 YFSETQ. The CDR3 covers 15 residues.

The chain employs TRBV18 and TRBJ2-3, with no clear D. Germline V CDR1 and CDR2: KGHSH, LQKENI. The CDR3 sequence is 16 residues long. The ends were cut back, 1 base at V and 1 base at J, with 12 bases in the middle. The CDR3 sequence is CASSPQRLPGTDTQYF. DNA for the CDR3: TGTGCCAGCTCACCACAGCGCCTACCTGGCACAGATACGCAGTATTTT.